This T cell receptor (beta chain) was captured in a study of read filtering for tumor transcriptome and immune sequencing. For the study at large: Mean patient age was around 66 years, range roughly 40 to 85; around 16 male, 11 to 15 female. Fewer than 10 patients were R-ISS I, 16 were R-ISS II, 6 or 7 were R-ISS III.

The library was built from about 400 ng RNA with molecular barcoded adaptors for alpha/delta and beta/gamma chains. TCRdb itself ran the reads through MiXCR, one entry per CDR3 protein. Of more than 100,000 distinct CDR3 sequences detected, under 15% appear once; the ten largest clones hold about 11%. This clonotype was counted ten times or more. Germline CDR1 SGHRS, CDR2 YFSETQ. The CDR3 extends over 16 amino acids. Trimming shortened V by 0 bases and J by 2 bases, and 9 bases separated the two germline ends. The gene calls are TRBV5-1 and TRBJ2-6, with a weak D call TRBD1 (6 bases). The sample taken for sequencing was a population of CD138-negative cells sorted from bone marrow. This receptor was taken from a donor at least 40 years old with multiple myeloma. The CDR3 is CASSLAGTTGANVLTF. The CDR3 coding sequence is TGCGCCAGCAGCTTGGCCGGGACAACTGGGGCCAACGTCCTGACTTTC. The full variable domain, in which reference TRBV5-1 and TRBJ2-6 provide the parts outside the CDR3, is KAGVTQTPRYLIKTRGQQVTLSCSPISGHRSVSWYQQTPGQGLQFLFEYFSETQRNKGNFPGRFSGRQFSNSRSEMNVSTLELGDSALYLCASSLAGTTGANVLTFGAGSRLTVL.